This passage covers 30 T cell receptor beta chains from one sample sequenced in a study of blood T cell repertoires in COVID-19. The protocol was immunoSEQ multiplex PCR, while the TCRdb copy is restricted to in-frame clones and leaves out a portion. Here the sample spans some 150,000 clones, 80% to 90% being singletons. The sequenced sample consisted of peripheral blood. These receptors all come from a woman in her 70s with acute or convalescent COVID-19.

The chain is built from TRBV7-3 and TRBJ2-6, with D possibly being TRBD2 (5 bases). V was pared by 2 bases and J by 3 bases, with 11 bases between. Germline CDR1 and CDR2: SGHTA and FQGTGA. CDR3 length: 16 residues. CDR3 coding DNA: TGTGCCAGCAGCTTAGAGGGAACGGTTGGGGCCAACGTCCTGACTTTC. Residues: CASSLEGTVGANVLTF.

This clone showed up just a few times. The V call is TRBV11-2, the J call TRBJ2-7; D ambiguous. The V gene lost 4 bases and the J gene lost 4 bases, with 11 bases spanning the gap. From germline, CDR1 is SGHAT and CDR2 FQNNGV. The CDR3 covers 13 residues. The CDR3 reads CASSSIRSYEQYF. The CDR3 nucleotides are TGTGCCAGCAGCTCGATCAGGTCTTACGAGCAGTACTTC.

This clone was seen just once. The chain combines TRBV18 with TRBJ2-1, with D possibly matching TRBD2 (5 bases). V was trimmed by 0 bases and J by 0 bases, leaving 12 bases between them. CDR3 size: 17 residues. Germline values: CDR1 KGHSH, CDR2 LQKENI. As DNA, the CDR3 is TGTGCCAGCTCACCACCGGTAGGCGGGCCCTCCTACAATGAGCAGTTCTTC. Translated, it gives CASSPPVGGPSYNEQFF.

The sample holds a few counts of this clone. This chain joins TRBV18 and TRBJ2-3, with 7 bases matching TRBD1. In germline, CDR1 is KGHSH, CDR2 LQKENI. The CDR3 runs to 15 residues. Trimming cost V 3 bases and J 0 bases; bases outside gene matches: 3. The CDR3 bases are TGTGCCAGCTCACCCTTGGACAGGAGCACAGATACGCAGTATTTT. It codes for CASSPLDRSTDTQYF.

The V call is TRBV2, the J call TRBJ1-6, with 8 bases lining up with TRBD1. The CDR3 loop spans 14 amino acids. CDR1 is SNHLY and CDR2 is FYNNEI in the germline V gene. Trimming at V came to 6 bases and at J to 7 bases, leaving 5 bases not matched to a gene. The CDR3 sequence is CASRETGENSPLHF. The CDR3 DNA reads TGTGCCAGCAGGGAGACAGGGGAAAATTCACCCCTCCACTTT. Variable domain in full (rest from reference TRBV2 and TRBJ1-6): EPEVTQTPSHQVTQMGQEVILRCVPISNHLYFYWYRQILGQKVEFLVSFYNNEISEKSEIFDDQFSVERPDGSNFTLKIRSTKLEDSAMYFCASRETGENSPLHFGNGTRLTVT.

This sequence joins TRBV2 and TRBJ1-4; D is unclear. Trimming took off 5 bases at V and 7 bases at J, with 14 bases between the two ends. The CDR3 is 14 amino acids. The germline CDR1 and CDR2 sequences are SNHLY and FYNNEI. The CDR3 is CASSPARGGEKLFF. The CDR3 DNA sequence: TGTGCCAGCAGTCCCGCCCGAGGAGGTGAAAAACTGTTTTTT.

V gene TRBV12-3 or TRBV12-4 combines with J gene TRBJ1-1, with 7 nucleotides matching TRBD1. The trim removed 2 bases at V and 6 bases at J, leaving 3 bases unmatched. The CDR3 loop spans 13 amino acids. For the CDR3, the DNA is TGTGCCAGCAGTTTAAACAGGGGCTCTGAAGCTTTCTTT. Translating it yields CASSLNRGSEAFF.

This chain links TRBV10-2 with TRBJ1-2; 11 bases are shared with TRBD1. V dropped 0 bases and J dropped 6; count of bases not matched to a gene: 6. The CDR3 consists of 16 residues. The germline CDR1 and CDR2 sequences are WSHSY and SAAADI. The CDR3 coding sequence is TGCGCCAGCAGTGAGTCTTTGGGACAGGGGGTACATGGCTACACCTTC. Translation gives CASSESLGQGVHGYTF.

This sequence joins TRBV3-1 (or the pseudogene TRBV3-2) and TRBJ1-2, with 10 bases lining up with TRBD1. In germline, CDR1 is LGHDT, CDR2 YNNKEL (reference sequence). CDR3 size: 15 residues. V shed 3 bases and J 5 bases; nucleotides not matched to a gene: 6. Here the CDR3 DNA reads TGTGCCAGCAGCCACGGGGACAGGGGCTTATATGGCTACACCTTC. This gives the protein CASSHGDRGLYGYTF.

The chain recombines TRBV18 with TRBJ2-3; 8 bases are a match to TRBD2. Germline loops: CDR1 KGHSH, CDR2 LQKENI. This CDR3 has 14 residues. V gave up 11 bases and J gave up 1 base; unmatched junction bases: 8. The CDR3 DNA reads as TGTGCCGGAGCCTCCGGGGGGGGCACAGATACGCAGTATTTT. This encodes CAGASGGGTDTQYF.

This chain uses TRBV2 with TRBJ1-3; perhaps TRBD1 as D (6 bases). This CDR3 region has 15 residues. V lost 5 bases to trimming and J lost 2 bases, with 13 bases between them. Germline CDR1 and CDR2: SNHLY and FYNNEI. CDR3 sequence: CASSSTGTPGNTIYF. The CDR3 nucleotides are TGTGCCAGCAGTTCCACCGGGACACCTGGAAACACCATATATTTT. The complete variable domain, with remaining parts taken from reference TRBV2 and TRBJ1-3, reads EPEVTQTPSHQVTQMGQEVILRCVPISNHLYFYWYRQILGQKVEFLVSFYNNEISEKSEIFDDQFSVERPDGSNFTLKIRSTKLEDSAMYFCASSSTGTPGNTIYFGEGSWLTVV.

The chain links TRBV29-1 to TRBJ1-2; 10 nucleotides match TRBD1. The trim removed 8 bases at V and 3 bases at J, leaving 6 bases unmatched. The V gene's germline CDR1 is SQVTM and CDR2 ANQGSEA. This CDR3 has 13 residues. The CDR3 DNA follows: TGCAGCTCGCAAGGGACAGGGGACTATGGCTACACCTTC. It translates to CSSQGTGDYGYTF. Full variable domain (remainder filled in from reference TRBV29-1 and TRBJ1-2): SAVISQKPSRDICQRGTSLTIQCQVDSQVTMMFWYRQQPGQSLTLIATANQGSEATYESGFVIDKFPISRPNLTFSTLTVSNMSPEDSSIYLCSSQGTGDYGYTFGSGTRLTVV.

V is TRBV18 and J is TRBJ2-1; 14 nucleotides match TRBD2. Germline-derived CDR1 and CDR2 are KGHSH and LQKENI. The V and J ends lost 4 bases and 7 bases, in that order; junction bases with no gene match: 6. CDR3 size: 16 residues. This CDR3 reads CASSQATSGGANEQFF. In DNA form, the CDR3 reads TGTGCCAGCTCACAAGCGACTAGCGGGGGGGCTAATGAGCAGTTCTTC. The full variable domain, rest sourced from reference TRBV18 and TRBJ2-1, is NAGVMQNPRHLVRRRGQEARLRCSPMKGHSHVYWYRQLPEEGLKFMVYLQKENIIDESGMPKERFSAEFPKEGPSILRIQQVVRGDSAAYFCASSQATSGGANEQFFGPGTRLTVL.

V and J are TRBV3-1 (or the pseudogene TRBV3-2) and TRBJ1-1; D perhaps matches TRBD1 (5 bases). V was shortened by 1 base and J by 0 bases, with 9 bases between the two germline ends. The CDR3 runs to 15 residues. Looked up from germline, CDR1 is LGHDT and CDR2 is YNNKEL (reference sequence). CDR3 region: CASSQGGQMNTEAFF. CDR3 bases: TGTGCCAGCAGCCAAGGGGGCCAGATGAACACTGAAGCTTTCTTT.

This clone has a handful of counts. The chain's CDR3 is CASSSGGALRWGYTF. The CDR3 DNA is TGTGCCAGCAGCTCAGGAGGTGCCCTAAGATGGGGCTACACCTTC. The chain uses TRBV5-4 and TRBJ1-2, with D uncertain. CDR3 length: 15 residues. The V gene's germline CDR1 is SGHNT and CDR2 YYREEE (reference sequence). V gave up 3 bases and J gave up 8 bases, with 20 bases separating them.

CDR3 residues: CASSQARGTGREKLFF. CDR3 nucleotide sequence: TGTGCCAGCAGCCAAGCGAGGGGGACAGGGCGGGAAAAACTGTTTTTT. The chain combines TRBV3-1 (or the pseudogene TRBV3-2) with TRBJ1-4, with 9 nucleotides matching TRBD1. After removal of 1 base from V and 8 bases from J, the junction contained 8 bases not matched to a gene. CDR3 size: 16 residues. Germline V gene data show CDR1 as LGHDT and CDR2 as YNNKEL (reference sequence).

The J gene is TRBJ1-5, the V gene TRBV29-1; no clear D gene. Germline values: CDR1 SQVTM, CDR2 ANQGSEA. Trimming cost V 7 bases and J 7 bases, with 17 bases left between them. The CDR3 is 13 amino acids. CDR3 region: CSAAASLGQPQHF. CDR3 bases: TGCAGCGCCGCAGCCTCTCTCGGGCAGCCCCAGCATTTT.

V usage is TRBV5-4 and J usage is TRBJ2-5; TRBD1 matches 9 bases. The CDR3 loop spans 16 amino acids. CDR1 and CDR2 from the germline V gene are SGHNT and YYREEE (reference sequence). The V gene end was trimmed by 4 bases and the J gene end by 3 bases; junction bases not matched to a gene: 10. The CDR3 region is CASSAHAGTGKETQYF. The CDR3, as DNA: TGTGCCAGCAGCGCTCACGCCGGGACAGGGAAAGAGACCCAGTACTTC. The full variable domain, in which reference TRBV5-4 and TRBJ2-5 provide the parts outside the CDR3, is ETGVTQSPTHLIKTRGQQVTLRCSSQSGHNTVSWYQQALGQGPQFIFQYYREEENGRGNFPPRFSGLQFPNYSSELNVNALELDDSALYLCASSAHAGTGKETQYFGPGTRLLVL.

V gene TRBV7-3 combines with J gene TRBJ2-3; 10 nucleotides line up with TRBD2. In germline, CDR1 is SGHTA, CDR2 FQGTGA. The V gene end was trimmed by 2 bases and the J gene end by 2 bases; junction bases not matched to a gene: 7. The CDR3 sequence is 17 residues long. DNA for the CDR3: TGTGCCAGCAGCTTATCGGCTAGCGGGGGATCCACAGATACGCAGTATTTT. Amino acid sequence: CASSLSASGGSTDTQYF.

As DNA, the CDR3 is TGTGCCAGCAGTGCCGATAGCGGGGGGCCCTACAATGAGCAGTTCTTC. Amino acid sequence: CASSADSGGPYNEQFF. The chain couples TRBV6-4 to TRBJ2-1, with TRBD2 matching over 10 bases. CDR1 and CDR2 (germline): MRHNA, SNTAGT. CDR3 length equals 16 residues. The trim removed 4 bases at V and 2 bases at J, leaving 5 bases unmatched.

The rearrangement uses TRBV27 and TRBJ2-7; 8 nucleotides align to TRBD2. Germline lookup yields CDR1 MNHEY and CDR2 SMNVEV (reference sequence). This CDR3 contains 15 residues. The J segment lost 2 bases and the V segment lost 2 bases, leaving 5 bases of the junction unmatched. This CDR3 reads CASSLRAGGPYEQYV. In DNA, the CDR3 is TGTGCCAGCAGTTTAAGGGCGGGGGGCCCCTACGAGCAGTACGTC.

The chain has TRBV10-1 and TRBJ1-2; 8 positions agree with TRBD1. The CDR3 sequence is 13 residues long. After removal of 7 bases from V and 2 bases from J, the junction contained 3 bases not matched to a gene. Germline lookup yields CDR1 WNHNN and CDR2 SYGVQD (reference sequence). The CDR3 region has the DNA TGCGCCAGCACGGGACAGGAGAACTATGGCTACACCTTC. This gives the protein CASTGQENYGYTF.

The chain couples TRBV5-1 to TRBJ1-6; D ambiguous. V lost 1 base and J lost 7, with 18 bases in between. The CDR3 contains 17 residues. Germline V gives CDR1 SGHRS, CDR2 YFSETQ. Here the CDR3 reads CASSLYGSPRGNSPLHF. The DNA for the CDR3 is TGCGCCAGCAGCTTGTATGGCAGTCCGCGAGGGAATTCACCCCTCCACTTT.

The J gene is TRBJ1-6, the V gene TRBV6-6, with D hard to call. Germline V gene sequence: CDR1 MNHNY, CDR2 SVGAGI (reference sequence). This CDR3 region has 15 residues. Trimming pared 5 bases from V and 9 bases from J, leaving 17 bases between. The CDR3 coding sequence is TGTGCCAGCAGTGGATCGGGCAGGTCAGGTTCACCCCTCCACTTT. Amino acids: CASSGSGRSGSPLHF.

This chain uses TRBV27 with TRBJ2-7; 8 bases line up with TRBD2. Germline trimming cut 6 bases from V and 0 bases from J; bases unmatched to any gene: 10. Germline V CDR1 and CDR2: MNHEY, SMNVEV (reference sequence). This CDR3 has 16 residues. Here the CDR3 DNA reads TGTGCCAGCAGATCCATTAGCGGGGTACACTCCTACGAGCAGTACGTC. Amino acids: CASRSISGVHSYEQYV.

This chain uses TRBV2 with TRBJ1-3; D remains unclear. V was shortened by 3 bases and J by 4 bases, with 10 bases between the two germline ends. This CDR3 is 14 amino acids long. The V gene's germline CDR1 is SNHLY and CDR2 FYNNEI. The CDR3 region has the DNA TGTGCCAGCAGTGAGTTAGTACGGGGAAACACCATATATTTT. It codes for CASSELVRGNTIYF.

The chain joins TRBV2 to TRBJ1-4; 9 nucleotides align to TRBD1. Germline V lookup: CDR1 SNHLY, CDR2 FYNNEI. The CDR3 covers 15 residues. The trim removed 6 bases at V and 4 bases at J, leaving 6 bases unmatched. CDR3 sequence (DNA): TGTGCCAGCAGAGAACAGGGGGCCAATAATGAAAAACTGTTTTTT. It yields the protein CASREQGANNEKLFF.

The chain has TRBV20-1 and TRBJ1-6; D not resolved. V shed 3 bases and J shed 8 bases, with 8 bases lying between them. This CDR3 comprises 12 residues. Germline V gene sequence: CDR1 DFQATT, CDR2 SNEGSKA (reference sequence). CDR3 in amino acids: CSASLGHSPLHF. The CDR3 bases are TGCAGTGCTAGTCTTGGCCATTCACCCCTCCACTTT.

The rearrangement uses TRBV11-2 and TRBJ1-1, with a weak D call TRBD1 (5 bases). CDR1 is SGHAT and CDR2 is FQNNGV in the germline V gene. There are 14 residues in the CDR3. V dropped 1 base and J dropped 5 bases, with 11 bases sitting between them. The DNA for the CDR3 is TGTGCCAGCAGCTTAGTGGGGGGGTCGACTGAAGCTTTCTTT. As protein: CASSLVGGSTEAFF.

Written as DNA, the CDR3 is TGTGCCACCAGCAGAGATCTGGCTTCAGAGACCCAGTACTTC. This codes for CATSRDLASETQYF. This rearrangement joins TRBV15 to TRBJ2-5; D is undetermined. The CDR3 has 14 residues. Trimming removed 0 bases at V and 4 bases at J, with 9 bases between. Germline V lookup: CDR1 LNHNV, CDR2 YYDKDF (reference sequence).